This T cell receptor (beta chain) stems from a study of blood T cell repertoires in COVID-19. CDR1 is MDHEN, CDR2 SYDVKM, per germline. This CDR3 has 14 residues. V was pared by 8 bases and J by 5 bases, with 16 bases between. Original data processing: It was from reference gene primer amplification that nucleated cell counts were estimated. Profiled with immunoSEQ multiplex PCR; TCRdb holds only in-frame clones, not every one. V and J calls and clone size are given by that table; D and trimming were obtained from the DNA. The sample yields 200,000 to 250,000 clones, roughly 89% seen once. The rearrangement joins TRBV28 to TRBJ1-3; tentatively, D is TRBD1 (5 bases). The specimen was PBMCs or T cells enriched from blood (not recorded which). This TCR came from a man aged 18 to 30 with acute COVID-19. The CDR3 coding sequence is TGTGCCAGCGGAGGGACCGGAAACAGAAACACCATATATTTT. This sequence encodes CASGGTGNRNTIYF.